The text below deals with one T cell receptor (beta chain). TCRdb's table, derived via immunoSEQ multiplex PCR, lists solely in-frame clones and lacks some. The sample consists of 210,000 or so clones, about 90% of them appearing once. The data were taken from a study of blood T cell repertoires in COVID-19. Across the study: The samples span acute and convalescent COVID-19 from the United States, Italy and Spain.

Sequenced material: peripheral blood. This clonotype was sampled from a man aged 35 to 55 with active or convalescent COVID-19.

The CDR3 here is CAWSVSGTGQYF. CDR3 DNA: TGTGCCTGGAGTGTATCCGGGACAGGGCAGTACTTC. This sequence joins TRBV30 and TRBJ2-7; TRBD1 aligns across 8 bases. The CDR3 has 12 residues. J was trimmed by 9 bases and V by 0 bases; bases with no gene match: 4. From germline, CDR1 is GTSNPN and CDR2 SVGIG (reference sequence).